These T cell receptor beta chains were read from a single sample in a study of identical twins. A single record per CDR3 protein comes from TCRdb applying MiXCR to the 5' RACE reads. The sample holds 700,000 or so distinct CDR3 sequences, 8.6% seen once. The sample was also reused in another study, on yellow fever vaccine responses in identical twins.

Sequenced input: PBMCs. The receptors derive from a woman aged 18-29 years in good health. Each CDR3 is given with its conserved first and last residue. D genes are given only for firm matches. Not every row has a clone size; where given, it reads once, few, many or a size class.

clone size: many
V gene: TRBV5-1
D gene: TRBD1
J gene: TRBJ2-2
CDR3 DNA: TGCGCCAGCAGCACAGGACAGGGCGCGAACACCGGGGAGCTGTTTTTT
CDR3 protein: CASSTGQGANTGELFF

clone size: many
V gene: TRBV12-3/TRBV12-4
D gene: -
J gene: TRBJ2-1
CDR3 DNA: TGTGCCAGCAGTTTATGGGGAGGGGGCTTCTATGAGCAGTTCTTC
CDR3 protein: CASSLWGGGFYEQFF

clone size: -
V gene: TRBV10-3
D gene: -
J gene: TRBJ2-5
CDR3 DNA: TGTGCCTCGGCTCTCCCAGGAGGAGAGACCCAGTACTTC
CDR3 protein: CASALPGGETQYF

clone size: few
V gene: TRBV4-2
D gene: -
J gene: TRBJ1-2
CDR3 DNA: TGTGCCAGCAGCCAAGACGCGGTGGAGAACTATGGCTACACCTTC
CDR3 protein: CASSQDAVENYGYTF

clone size: many
V gene: TRBV3-1
D gene: TRBD1
J gene: TRBJ2-2
CDR3 DNA: TGTGCCAGCAGCCAACGAGGGGGCGCATCTTTCGGGGAGCTGTTTTTT
CDR3 protein: CASSQRGGASFGELFF

clone size: -
V gene: TRBV6-5
D gene: TRBD2
J gene: TRBJ2-3
CDR3 DNA: TGTGCCAGCAGTTACGTCGGCAGGGAGGGAGATACGCAGTATTTT
CDR3 protein: CASSYVGREGDTQYF

clone size: few
V gene: TRBV6-6
D gene: -
J gene: TRBJ2-7
CDR3 DNA: TGTGCCAGCAGGATTGGGGTCTACGAGCAGTACTTC
CDR3 protein: CASRIGVYEQYF

clone size: few
V gene: TRBV20-1
D gene: -
J gene: TRBJ2-7
CDR3 DNA: TGCAGTGCTAGAGACGGTCGCGAGCAGTACTTC
CDR3 protein: CSARDGREQYF

clone size: -
V gene: TRBV6-1
D gene: -
J gene: TRBJ2-1
CDR3 DNA: TGTGCCAGCAGTGCCGCGTGGACATACAATGAGCAGTTCTTC
CDR3 protein: CASSAAWTYNEQFF

clone size: -
V gene: TRBV2
D gene: -
J gene: TRBJ1-3
CDR3 DNA: TGTGCCAGCGTGATACTCGCCCTTACTGGAAACACCATATATTTT
CDR3 protein: CASVILALTGNTIYF

clone size: few
V gene: TRBV4-2
D gene: -
J gene: TRBJ2-5
CDR3 DNA: TGTGCCAGCAGCCAAGATCCGTCCCGGGGAAGCCAGTACTTC
CDR3 protein: CASSQDPSRGSQYF

clone size: -
V gene: TRBV11-2
D gene: -
J gene: TRBJ2-1
CDR3 DNA: TGTGCCAGCAGCTTAGTTGCCAGATACAATGGGCAGTTCTTC
CDR3 protein: CASSLVARYNGQFF

clone size: -
V gene: TRBV12-3/TRBV12-4
D gene: -
J gene: TRBJ2-5
CDR3 DNA: TGTGCCAGCACCTCCGAACAGGGACACCAAGAGACCCAGTACTTC
CDR3 protein: CASTSEQGHQETQYF

clone size: -
V gene: TRBV27
D gene: -
J gene: TRBJ2-7
CDR3 DNA: TGTGCCAGCATGTTGGGTGTTGGATACGAGCAGTACTTC
CDR3 protein: CASMLGVGYEQYF

clone size: -
V gene: TRBV5-4
D gene: TRBD1
J gene: TRBJ1-1
CDR3 DNA: TGTGCCAGCAGCTGGGACAGGGTGAAGGAAGCTTTCTTT
CDR3 protein: CASSWDRVKEAFF

clone size: -
V gene: TRBV6-5
D gene: -
J gene: TRBJ1-1
CDR3 DNA: TGTGCCAGCAGTTACTCCGGGGCTTCGTACACTGAAGCTTTCTTT
CDR3 protein: CASSYSGASYTEAFF

clone size: -
V gene: TRBV4-1
D gene: TRBD2
J gene: TRBJ2-1
CDR3 DNA: TGCGCCAGCAGCCAAAAAAACGAAGCGGGAGGGCCTCACAATGAGCAGTTCTTC
CDR3 protein: CASSQKNEAGGPHNEQFF

clone size: -
V gene: TRBV6-2/TRBV6-3
D gene: TRBD2
J gene: TRBJ2-2
CDR3 DNA: TGTGCCAGCAGTACGCCGTCGGGACTAGCGGGAGTTGGCGGGGAGCTGTTTTTT
CDR3 protein: CASSTPSGLAGVGGELFF

clone size: many
V gene: TRBV4-3
D gene: TRBD1
J gene: TRBJ1-1
CDR3 DNA: TGCGCCAGCAGCCAATCAGGACAGGGGAACACTGAAGCTTTCTTT
CDR3 protein: CASSQSGQGNTEAFF

clone size: many
V gene: TRBV12-3/TRBV12-4
D gene: TRBD2
J gene: TRBJ2-7
CDR3 DNA: TGTGCCAGCAGTTTGACTAGCGCTGACTACGAGCAGTACTTC
CDR3 protein: CASSLTSADYEQYF

clone size: few
V gene: TRBV28
D gene: TRBD1
J gene: TRBJ1-6
CDR3 DNA: TGTGCCAGCAGTTTGACAGGGATCAGCTCACCCCTCCACTTT
CDR3 protein: CASSLTGISSPLHF

clone size: -
V gene: TRBV5-1
D gene: TRBD1
J gene: TRBJ2-7
CDR3 DNA: TGCGCCAGCAGCTGGATGGACAGGTCGTACGAGCAGTACTTC
CDR3 protein: CASSWMDRSYEQYF

clone size: -
V gene: TRBV7-9
D gene: -
J gene: TRBJ2-1
CDR3 DNA: TGTGCCAGCAGCCCCCCCAGCAATGAGCAGTTCTTC
CDR3 protein: CASSPPSNEQFF

clone size: -
V gene: TRBV20-1
D gene: -
J gene: TRBJ2-7
CDR3 DNA: TGCAGTGGGGCCGGGGATAACTACGAGCTGTACTTC
CDR3 protein: CSGAGDNYELYF

clone size: few
V gene: TRBV6-1
D gene: -
J gene: TRBJ2-7
CDR3 DNA: TGTGCCAGCCCTTGGTATTGCGAGTCCTACGAGCAGTACTTC
CDR3 protein: CASPWYCESYEQYF

clone size: -
V gene: TRBV27
D gene: -
J gene: TRBJ2-1
CDR3 DNA: TGTGCCAGCAGTTTGGACACTAACTCCTACAATGAGCAGTTCTTC
CDR3 protein: CASSLDTNSYNEQFF

clone size: few
V gene: TRBV7-9
D gene: -
J gene: TRBJ1-3
CDR3 DNA: TGTGCCAGCAGCCCCGACCCGGTAGACACCATATATTTT
CDR3 protein: CASSPDPVDTIYF

clone size: -
V gene: TRBV28
D gene: -
J gene: TRBJ2-5
CDR3 DNA: TGTGCCAGCAGTCCCGTCCCGTACCAAGAGACCCAGTACTTC
CDR3 protein: CASSPVPYQETQYF

clone size: -
V gene: TRBV12-3/TRBV12-4
D gene: -
J gene: TRBJ2-7
CDR3 DNA: TGTGCCAGCAGCCCCAGGGTGGGCAGGGGCTACGAGCAGTACTTC
CDR3 protein: CASSPRVGRGYEQYF

clone size: -
V gene: TRBV27
D gene: -
J gene: TRBJ2-7
CDR3 DNA: TGTGCCAGCAGCTTGAGGGGGGTGAACTCCTACGAGCAGTACTTC
CDR3 protein: CASSLRGVNSYEQYF

clone size: -
V gene: TRBV5-6
D gene: TRBD1
J gene: TRBJ2-7
CDR3 DNA: TGTGCCAGCAGCACTTGGGACAGGGGCGGTCACTACGAGCAGTACTTC
CDR3 protein: CASSTWDRGGHYEQYF

clone size: -
V gene: TRBV14
D gene: -
J gene: TRBJ2-7
CDR3 DNA: TGTGCCAGCAGCTCGATCGCAGGGGCCTACGAGCAGTACTTC
CDR3 protein: CASSSIAGAYEQYF

clone size: few
V gene: TRBV3-1
D gene: -
J gene: TRBJ2-3
CDR3 DNA: TGTGCCAGCAGCCAAGGAATCGCGGGCACAGATACGCAGTATTTT
CDR3 protein: CASSQGIAGTDTQYF

clone size: few
V gene: TRBV7-2
D gene: TRBD2
J gene: TRBJ2-7
CDR3 DNA: TGTGCCAGCAGCTTAGAAGCGGGAGACCTCTACGAGCAGTACTTC
CDR3 protein: CASSLEAGDLYEQYF

clone size: many
V gene: TRBV5-1
D gene: -
J gene: TRBJ1-2
CDR3 DNA: TGCGCCAGCAGACCATTGGGGGACTATGGCTACACCTTC
CDR3 protein: CASRPLGDYGYTF

clone size: few
V gene: TRBV15
D gene: TRBD1
J gene: TRBJ1-1
CDR3 DNA: TGTGCCACCAGCGGGTACGATCGACAGGGGGTAAGGATAACTGAAGCTTTCTTT
CDR3 protein: CATSGYDRQGVRITEAFF

clone size: few
V gene: TRBV7-9
D gene: TRBD2
J gene: TRBJ2-7
CDR3 DNA: TGTGCCAGCAGCTTAGGGCGGGAGTACTACGAGCAGTACTTC
CDR3 protein: CASSLGREYYEQYF

clone size: -
V gene: TRBV4-2
D gene: -
J gene: TRBJ2-2
CDR3 DNA: TGTGCCAGCGGCAGCCCAAGGGACACCGGGGAGCTGTTTTTT
CDR3 protein: CASGSPRDTGELFF

clone size: few
V gene: TRBV6-2/TRBV6-3
D gene: -
J gene: TRBJ2-7
CDR3 DNA: TGTGCCAGCAGTGCAACGTACCCATTAGGCGAGCAGTACTTC
CDR3 protein: CASSATYPLGEQYF

clone size: many
V gene: TRBV5-1
D gene: TRBD2
J gene: TRBJ2-5
CDR3 DNA: TGCGCCAGCAGCCTTGGACTAGTCCCCACTGGGGAGACCCAGTACTTC
CDR3 protein: CASSLGLVPTGETQYF

clone size: -
V gene: TRBV7-2
D gene: TRBD2
J gene: TRBJ2-2
CDR3 DNA: TGTGCCAGCAGCTTAGCCGCGGGGGTTCCGACAGAGACCGGGGAGCTGTTTTTT
CDR3 protein: CASSLAAGVPTETGELFF

clone size: few
V gene: TRBV11-1
D gene: TRBD1
J gene: TRBJ2-5
CDR3 DNA: TGTGCCAGCAGCTTAAGTGTGGGACAGCAAGAGACCCAGTACTTC
CDR3 protein: CASSLSVGQQETQYF

clone size: -
V gene: TRBV6-1
D gene: -
J gene: TRBJ2-5
CDR3 DNA: TGTGCCAGCGCGCAGGGGACTCAGGGAGAGACCCAGTACTTC
CDR3 protein: CASAQGTQGETQYF

clone size: -
V gene: TRBV11-2
D gene: -
J gene: TRBJ2-6
CDR3 DNA: TGTGCCAGCATCCAGACAGTTATAATGGCTGGGGCCAACGTCCTGACTTTC
CDR3 protein: CASIQTVIMAGANVLTF